This T cell receptor (beta chain) came from a study of sequential checkpoint blockade in melanoma. Study-level background: After both sequences, patients received maintenance nivolumab.

Assay used: immunoSEQ multiplex PCR; TCRdb lists only in-frame clones, some missing. Of 35,000 to 40,000 clones in the sample, under 35% are singletons; the top ten hold 1.6%. Study-level results: Clinical benefit was about 30 times likelier when tumor T-cell fraction and clonality increased. T-cell fraction and clonality followed PD-L1 and CD8+ counts, not mutational load.

Germline CDR1 reads MNHGY; CDR2 reads SAAAGT. Trimming pared 2 bases from V and 9 bases from J, leaving 8 bases between. The CDR3 contains 13 residues. Treatment noted: randomized to nivolumab then ipilimumab (arm A) or the reverse (arm B). This clone was recorded a few times. No antigen is known for it. The V gene is TRBV6-8, the J gene TRBJ1-6, with a weak D call TRBD1 (6 bases). The source is a human donor with melanoma. This sample comprised tumor tissue (inferred from file names), obtained from a patient given nivolumab and ipilimumab in sequence. The CDR3 DNA is TGTGCCAGCAGTTACGACAGGTCTTCACCCCTCCACTTT. Translating gives CASSYDRSSPLHF.